The clone carrying this T cell receptor (beta chain) was recorded a few times. The antigen is unknown. The record originates from a study of T cells after yellow fever vaccination. Study-level information: With SMART-Seq v4 Ultra Low Input, the fractions containing low cell numbers were prepared.

Synthesis of TCR cDNA relied on 5'RACE template switching, which attached a universal primer site and UMIs. TCRdb redid the calling of the 5' RACE reads with MiXCR, one entry per CDR3 protein. The data show more than 450,000 distinct CDR3 sequences, just over 20% seen once. General study points: When the response was secondary, it was weaker but reached its peak faster, day 5 versus 15.

The CDR3 consists of 14 residues. V lost 4 bases and J lost 9; bases outside the gene matches: 5. Per the germline V gene, CDR1 is SGHDT and CDR2 is YYEEEE. This sequence originates from a man aged 18-30 years who received the YFV17D yellow fever vaccine. The sequences come from PBMCs, collected roughly 23 days after the first yellow fever vaccination. V is TRBV5-6 and J is TRBJ1-6; 9 positions agree with TRBD1. The CDR3 spells CASSATGGISPLHF. In DNA, the CDR3 is TGTGCCAGCAGCGCAACAGGGGGCATTTCACCCCTCCACTTT.